This T cell receptor (beta chain) was sequenced during a study of T cell repertoires in cytomegalovirus infection. TCRdb recomputed calls from the reads with MiXCR, one row per CDR3 protein. Here the sample spans more than 400,000 distinct CDR3 sequences, about 26% being singletons. Germline assignment: CDR1 SEHNR and CDR2 FQNEAQ (reference sequence). This CDR3 has 15 amino acids. V shed 1 base and J shed 5 bases, with 12 bases lying between them. This sequence joins TRBV7-9 and TRBJ2-1; D is unclear. The clonotype comes from a human donor in good health (CMV status not recorded). Some clones in this sample may be carry-over from other donors' samples. The sequencing sample was made of PBMCs. CDR3 amino acids: CASSLGGSFHNEQFF. The CDR3 region has the DNA TGTGCCAGCAGCTTAGGGGGTAGTTTTCACAATGAGCAGTTCTTC. Supplemented by reference TRBV7-9 and TRBJ2-1, the full variable domain reads DTGVSQNPRHKITKRGQNVTFRCDPISEHNRLYWYRQTLGQGPEFLTYFQNEAQLEKSRLLSDRFSAERPKGSFSTLEIQRTEQGDSAMYLCASSLGGSFHNEQFFGPGTRLTVL.